What follows are 6 T cell receptor beta chains derived from one specimen sequenced in a study of T cell responses to AZD1222 COVID-19 vaccine. The method was immunoSEQ multiplex PCR; TCRdb's version includes in-frame clones alone and lacks a portion of them. The data show roughly 180,000 clones, with around nine tenths seen just once and 0.49% held by the top ten. Sequencing was performed on peripheral blood, taken on day 0 of AZD1222 vaccination. The receptors here all came from an adult in good health.

This clone turned up a few times. The chain has TRBV3-1 (or the pseudogene TRBV3-2) and TRBJ2-1; 12 bases line up with TRBD2. V trimming: 2 bases; J trimming: 9 bases; junction bases outside the gene matches: 8. Germline CDR1 and CDR2: LGHDT and YNNKEL (reference sequence). The CDR3 consists of 16 residues. Here the CDR3 DNA reads TGTGCCAGCAGCCAACTAGCGGGAGGGCTCATCGGTGAGCAGTTCTTC. Translated: CASSQLAGGLIGEQFF.

The chain links TRBV19 to TRBJ1-1, with a tentative D call TRBD1 (5 bases). Looked up from germline, CDR1 is LNHDA and CDR2 is SQIVND (reference sequence). Trimming cost V 5 bases and J 2 bases, with 12 bases left between them. The CDR3 consists of 14 residues. The CDR3 reads CASSVRQGNTEAFF. The CDR3 coding sequence is TGTGCCAGTAGTGTGCGCCAGGGTAACACTGAAGCTTTCTTT.

This chain links TRBV9 with TRBJ2-7; 7 bases line up with TRBD1. Trimming at V came to 2 bases and at J to 2 bases, leaving 4 bases not matched to a gene. Germline V lookup: CDR1 SGDLS, CDR2 YYNGEE. The CDR3 extends over 14 amino acids. The CDR3, as DNA: TGTGCCAGCAGCGTTAGGGACAGTCCCTACGAGCAGTACTTC. It is translated as CASSVRDSPYEQYF.

This clone showed up just once. The gene calls are TRBV6-5 and TRBJ1-5; 8 bases map to TRBD1. Germline-derived CDR1 and CDR2 are MNHEY and SVGAGI. J lost 5 bases, V lost 5 bases, and 5 bases had no gene match. This CDR3 is 14 amino acids long. The CDR3 nucleotides read TGTGCCAGCAGTAGGAACAGGGGGGATCAGCCCCAGCATTTT. It is translated as CASSRNRGDQPQHF.

The CDR3 loop reads CASSLRLGGSSNQPQHF. The CDR3 DNA follows: TGTGCCAGCAGCTTAAGGCTGGGGGGGAGTAGCAATCAGCCCCAGCATTTT. The chain links TRBV7-8 to TRBJ1-5, with D possibly TRBD1 on 5 matching bases. CDR1 SGHVS and CDR2 FQNEAQ come from the germline V gene. This CDR3 is built from 17 residues. The germline V and J ends were trimmed by 2 bases and 0 bases, with 14 bases remaining between them.

The V gene is TRBV5-1, the J gene TRBJ2-3; 8 bases agree with TRBD1. The germline gives CDR1 SGHRS, CDR2 YFSETQ. After removal of 4 bases from V and 1 base from J, the junction contained 8 bases not matched to a gene. This CDR3 has 16 residues. CDR3 bases: TGCGCCAGCAGCGCGGGACAGGCTGGGGGCACAGATACGCAGTATTTT. The encoded protein is CASSAGQAGGTDTQYF.